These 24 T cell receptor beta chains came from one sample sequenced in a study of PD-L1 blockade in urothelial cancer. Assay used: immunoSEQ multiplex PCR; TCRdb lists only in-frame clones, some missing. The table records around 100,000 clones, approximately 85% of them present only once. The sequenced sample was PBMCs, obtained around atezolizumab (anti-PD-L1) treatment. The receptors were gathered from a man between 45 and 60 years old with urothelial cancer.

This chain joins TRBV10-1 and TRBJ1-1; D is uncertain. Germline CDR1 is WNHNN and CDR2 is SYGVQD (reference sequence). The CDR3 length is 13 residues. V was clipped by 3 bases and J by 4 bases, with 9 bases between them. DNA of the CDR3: TGCGCCAGCAGTGAATCGTATAGCACTGAAGCTTTCTTT. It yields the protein CASSESYSTEAFF.

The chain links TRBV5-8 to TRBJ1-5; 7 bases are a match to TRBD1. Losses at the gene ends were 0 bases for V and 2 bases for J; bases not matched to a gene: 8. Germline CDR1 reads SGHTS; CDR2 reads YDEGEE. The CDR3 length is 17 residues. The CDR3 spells CASSLGTTGMGNQPQHF. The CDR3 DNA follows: TGTGCCAGCAGCTTGGGTACGACAGGGATGGGCAATCAGCCCCAGCATTTT.

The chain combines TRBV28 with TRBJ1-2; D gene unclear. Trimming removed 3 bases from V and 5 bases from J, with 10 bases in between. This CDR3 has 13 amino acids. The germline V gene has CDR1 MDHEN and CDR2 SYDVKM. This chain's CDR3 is CASSLRQLYGYTF. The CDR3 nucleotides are TGTGCCAGCAGTTTGAGACAATTATATGGCTACACCTTC.

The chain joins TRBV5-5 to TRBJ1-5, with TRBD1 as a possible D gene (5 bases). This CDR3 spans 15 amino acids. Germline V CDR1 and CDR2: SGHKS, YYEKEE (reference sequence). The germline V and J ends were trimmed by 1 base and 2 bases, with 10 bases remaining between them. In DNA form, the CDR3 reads TGTGCCAGCAGCTTGCGACAGCGTGGCAATCAGCCCCAGCATTTT. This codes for CASSLRQRGNQPQHF.

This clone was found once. The CDR3 DNA reads TGTGCCAGCTCACCACCTACGGGGGAGTATGGCTACACCTTC. It specifies CASSPPTGEYGYTF. The V gene is TRBV18, the J gene TRBJ1-2; D perhaps matches TRBD1 (5 bases). This CDR3 is 14 amino acids long. The germline V gene encodes CDR1 KGHSH and CDR2 LQKENI. Trimming removed 0 bases at V and 5 bases at J, with 10 bases between.

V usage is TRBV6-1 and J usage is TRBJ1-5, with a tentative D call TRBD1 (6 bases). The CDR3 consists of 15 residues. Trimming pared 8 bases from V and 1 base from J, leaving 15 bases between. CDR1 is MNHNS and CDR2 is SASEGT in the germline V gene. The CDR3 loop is CASERQQGSNQPQHF. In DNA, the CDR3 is TGTGCCAGCGAAAGACAACAGGGAAGCAATCAGCCCCAGCATTTT.

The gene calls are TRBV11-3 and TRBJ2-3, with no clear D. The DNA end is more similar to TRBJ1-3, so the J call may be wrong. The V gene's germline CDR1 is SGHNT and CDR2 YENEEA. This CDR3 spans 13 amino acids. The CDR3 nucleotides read TGTGCCAGCAGCCCGACTAGCGGGAGGAGCATATATTTT. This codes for CASSPTSGRSIYF.

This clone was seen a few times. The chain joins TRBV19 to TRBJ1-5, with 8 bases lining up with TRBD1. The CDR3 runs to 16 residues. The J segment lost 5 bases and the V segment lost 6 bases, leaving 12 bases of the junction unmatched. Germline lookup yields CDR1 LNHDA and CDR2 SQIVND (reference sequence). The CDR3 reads CASRQSGGGGDQPQHF. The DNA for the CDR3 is TGTGCCAGTAGGCAATCAGGGGGCGGGGGTGATCAGCCCCAGCATTTT.

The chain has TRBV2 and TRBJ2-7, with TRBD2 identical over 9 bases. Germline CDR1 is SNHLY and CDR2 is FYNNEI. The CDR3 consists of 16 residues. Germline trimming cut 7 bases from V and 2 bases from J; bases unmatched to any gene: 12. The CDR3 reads CASIGTSGYTPYEQYF. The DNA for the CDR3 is TGTGCCAGCATCGGAACTAGCGGGTATACTCCCTACGAGCAGTACTTC.

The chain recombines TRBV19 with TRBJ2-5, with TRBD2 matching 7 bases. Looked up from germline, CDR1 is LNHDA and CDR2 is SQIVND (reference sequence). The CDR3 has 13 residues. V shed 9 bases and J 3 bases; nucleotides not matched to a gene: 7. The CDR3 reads CASGGTVKETQYF. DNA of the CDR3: TGTGCCAGCGGGGGGACGGTCAAAGAGACCCAGTACTTC.

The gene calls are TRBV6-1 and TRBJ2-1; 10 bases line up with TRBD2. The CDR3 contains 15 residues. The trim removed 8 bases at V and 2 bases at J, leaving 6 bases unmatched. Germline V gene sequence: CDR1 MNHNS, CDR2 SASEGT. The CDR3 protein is CASLKAGGPYNEQFF. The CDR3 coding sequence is TGTGCCAGCTTAAAAGCGGGAGGGCCCTACAATGAGCAGTTCTTC.

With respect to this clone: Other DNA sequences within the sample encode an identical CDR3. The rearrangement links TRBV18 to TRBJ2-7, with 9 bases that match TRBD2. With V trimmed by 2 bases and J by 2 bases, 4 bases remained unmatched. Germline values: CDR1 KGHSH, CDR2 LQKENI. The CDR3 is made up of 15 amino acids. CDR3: CASSPRLAGAYEQYF. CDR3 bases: TGTGCCAGCTCACCAAGGTTAGCGGGAGCCTACGAGCAGTACTTC.

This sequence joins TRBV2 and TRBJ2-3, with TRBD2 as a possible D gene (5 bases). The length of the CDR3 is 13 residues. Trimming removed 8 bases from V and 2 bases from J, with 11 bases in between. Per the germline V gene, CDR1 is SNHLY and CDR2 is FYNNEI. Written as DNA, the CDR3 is TGTGCCAGCGGGTGGCGGGTCACAGATACGCAGTATTTT. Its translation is CASGWRVTDTQYF.

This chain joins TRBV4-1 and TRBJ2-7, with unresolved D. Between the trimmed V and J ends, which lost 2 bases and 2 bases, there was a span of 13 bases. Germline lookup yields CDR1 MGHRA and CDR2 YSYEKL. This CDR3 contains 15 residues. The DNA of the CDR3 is TGCGCCAGCAGCCAATACGGTCTATCCACCTACGAGCAGTACTTC. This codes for CASSQYGLSTYEQYF.

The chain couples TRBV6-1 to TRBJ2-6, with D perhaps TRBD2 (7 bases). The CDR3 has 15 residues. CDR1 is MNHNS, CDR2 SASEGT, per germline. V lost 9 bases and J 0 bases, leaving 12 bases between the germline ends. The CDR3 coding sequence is TGTGCCAGTAAAAGGGGGGGCTCTGGGGCCAACGTCCTGACTTTC. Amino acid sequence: CASKRGGSGANVLTF.

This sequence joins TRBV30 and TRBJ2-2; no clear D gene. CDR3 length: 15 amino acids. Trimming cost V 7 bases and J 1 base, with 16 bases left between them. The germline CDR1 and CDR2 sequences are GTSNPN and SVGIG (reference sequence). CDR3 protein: CAFPLRYQNTGELFF. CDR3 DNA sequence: TGTGCCTTTCCCCTCCGCTACCAGAACACCGGGGAGCTGTTTTTT.

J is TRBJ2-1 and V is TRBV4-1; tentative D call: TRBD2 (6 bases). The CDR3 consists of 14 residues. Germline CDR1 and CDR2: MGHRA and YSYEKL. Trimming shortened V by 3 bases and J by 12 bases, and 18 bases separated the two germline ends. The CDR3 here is CASSHRDWDLGQFF. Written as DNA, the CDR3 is TGCGCCAGCAGCCACAGGGACTGGGATCTCGGGCAGTTCTTC.

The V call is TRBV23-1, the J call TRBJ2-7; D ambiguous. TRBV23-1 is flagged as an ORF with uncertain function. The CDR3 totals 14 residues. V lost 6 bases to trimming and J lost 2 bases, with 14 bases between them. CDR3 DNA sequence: TGCGCCAGCAGCCCCTCGGCGGAAACCTACGAGCAGTACTTC. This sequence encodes CASSPSAETYEQYF.

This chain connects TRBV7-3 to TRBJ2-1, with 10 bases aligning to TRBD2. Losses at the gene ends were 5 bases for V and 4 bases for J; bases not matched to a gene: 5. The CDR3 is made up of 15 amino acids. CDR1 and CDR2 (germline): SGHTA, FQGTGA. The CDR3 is CASSKASGGYNEQFF. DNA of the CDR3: TGTGCCAGCAGCAAAGCTAGCGGGGGTTACAATGAGCAGTTCTTC.

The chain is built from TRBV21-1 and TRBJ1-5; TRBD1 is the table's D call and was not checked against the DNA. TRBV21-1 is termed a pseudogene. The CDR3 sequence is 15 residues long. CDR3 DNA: TGTGCCAGCAGCCCTTGCCTGGGGGCTGGTCAGCCCCAGCATTTT. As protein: CASSPCLGAGQPQHF.

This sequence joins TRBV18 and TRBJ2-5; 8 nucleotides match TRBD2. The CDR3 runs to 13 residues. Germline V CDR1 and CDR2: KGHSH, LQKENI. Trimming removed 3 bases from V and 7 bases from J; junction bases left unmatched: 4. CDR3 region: CASSPERELTQYF. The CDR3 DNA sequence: TGTGCCAGCTCACCTGAGCGGGAGTTGACCCAGTACTTC.

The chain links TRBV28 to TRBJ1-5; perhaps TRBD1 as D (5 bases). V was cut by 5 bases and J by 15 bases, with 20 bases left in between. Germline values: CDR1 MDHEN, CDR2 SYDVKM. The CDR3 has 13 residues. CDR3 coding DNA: TGTGCCAGCAGTCCCCCCCCGACAGCAATCGTGCATTTT. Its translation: CASSPPPTAIVHF.

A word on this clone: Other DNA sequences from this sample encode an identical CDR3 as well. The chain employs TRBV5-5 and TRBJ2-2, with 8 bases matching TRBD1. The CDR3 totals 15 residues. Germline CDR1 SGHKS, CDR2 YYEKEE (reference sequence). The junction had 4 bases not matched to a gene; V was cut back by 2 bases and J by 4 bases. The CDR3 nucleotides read TGTGCCAGCAGCTTTCAGACAGGGGTCACCGGGGAGCTGTTTTTT. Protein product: CASSFQTGVTGELFF.

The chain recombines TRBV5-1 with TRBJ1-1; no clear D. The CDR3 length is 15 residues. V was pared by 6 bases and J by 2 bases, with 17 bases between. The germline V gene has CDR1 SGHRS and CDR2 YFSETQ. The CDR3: CASTPRAGVNTEAFF. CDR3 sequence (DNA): TGCGCCAGCACCCCGCGGGCAGGAGTTAACACTGAAGCTTTCTTT.